The 23 T cell receptor beta chains below were found in one sample sequenced in a study of T cell responses to AZD1222 COVID-19 vaccine (dated by TCRdb to the early 2020s). Per the publication, the time point label means: about 28 days (+/-7) after the second vaccine dose. Library creation used the immunoSEQ multiplex PCR assay. TCRdb mirrors the immuneACCESS table, restricted to in-frame sequences. Some clones are absent from its copies; in checked studies, under half trace to an unresolved V gene, and the reason for the others is unknown. The sample yields 150,000 to 200,000 clones; 70% to 90% were counted once. Roughly 26% of the sample goes to the ten largest clones. The sample was peripheral blood, taken 28 days after the second AZD1222 dose. The receptors stem from an adult who received the AZD1222 COVID-19 vaccine.

This clone was seen a handful of times. The rearrangement uses TRBV4-3 and TRBJ1-2; 9 bases agree with TRBD1. J was trimmed by 6 bases and V by 1 base; bases with no gene match: 0. Germline lookup yields CDR1 LGHNA and CDR2 YSLEER. The CDR3 is 13 amino acids. CDR3 amino acids: CASSQGQGDGYTF. The DNA for the CDR3 is TGCGCCAGCAGCCAAGGACAGGGGGATGGCTACACCTTC.

V and J are TRBV19 and TRBJ2-7; 10 bases fit TRBD1. The CDR3 is made up of 16 amino acids. The trim removed 5 bases at V and 5 bases at J, leaving 12 bases unmatched. From germline, CDR1 is LNHDA and CDR2 SQIVND (reference sequence). The chain's CDR3 is CASSASGTGVWDEQYF. The CDR3 DNA reads as TGTGCCAGTAGTGCATCCGGGACAGGGGTGTGGGACGAGCAGTACTTC.

The rearrangement uses TRBV7-2 and TRBJ1-2; D not resolved. Trimming took off 1 base at V and 8 bases at J, with 11 bases between the two ends. Per the germline V gene, CDR1 is SGHTA and CDR2 is FQGNSA. The CDR3 is 13 residues long. The CDR3 nucleotides read TGTGCCAGCAGCTTAGAGCGACATTTCGGCTACACCTTC. The encoded protein is CASSLERHFGYTF.

Only one count was recorded for this clone. The chain combines TRBV5-1 with TRBJ2-3; 8 bases match TRBD2. The CDR3 is 15 amino acids. CDR1 SGHRS and CDR2 YFSETQ come from the germline V gene. Trimming took 0 bases from V and 4 from J; bases not matched to a gene: 4. For the CDR3, the DNA is TGCGCCAGCAGCTTGGTAGCGGGACCCCCAGATACGCAGTATTTT. This encodes CASSLVAGPPDTQYF.

DNA for the CDR3: TGTGCTAGTGGTCCCCTCTACGAGCAGTACTTC. Translation: CASGPLYEQYF. The chain links TRBV12-5 to TRBJ2-7; D not resolved. Per germline, CDR1 LGHNT and CDR2 FRNRAP. The V end was cut by 5 bases, the J end by 3 bases, with 5 bases between. This CDR3 comprises 11 residues.

The V call is TRBV7-9, the J call TRBJ2-1, with D possibly matching TRBD1 (5 bases). The length of the CDR3 is 14 residues. The V and J ends lost 5 bases and 6 bases respectively, with 14 bases between them. Per germline, CDR1 SEHNR and CDR2 FQNEAQ (reference sequence). CDR3 DNA sequence: TGTGCCAGCAGCCAAGGGGAAAATCGCAATGAGCAGTTCTTC. This gives the protein CASSQGENRNEQFF.

The chain recombines TRBV7-3 with TRBJ2-7; 9 positions match TRBD1. CDR1 SGHTA and CDR2 FQGTGA come from the germline V gene. The trim removed 1 base at V and 6 bases at J, leaving 19 bases unmatched. The CDR3 is 19 residues long. The CDR3 loop is CASSLILSGYWTGVCEQYF. DNA of the CDR3: TGTGCCAGCAGCTTAATATTATCAGGGTACTGGACAGGGGTCTGCGAGCAGTACTTC.

This sequence joins TRBV28 and TRBJ2-7; D possibly corresponds to TRBD2 (7 bases). The germline CDR1 and CDR2 sequences are MDHEN and SYDVKM. The CDR3 length is 13 residues. Trimming pared 6 bases from V and 6 bases from J, leaving 15 bases between. CDR3 nucleotide sequence: TGTGCCAGCAGCTCCCCGGGGGGCTCCGAGCAGTACTTC. This codes for CASSSPGGSEQYF.

This clone was seen a few times. The chain carries TRBV7-9 and TRBJ2-7; TRBD1 might be the D (5 bases). The CDR3 extends over 15 amino acids. The germline V gene has CDR1 SEHNR and CDR2 FQNEAQ (reference sequence). Deletions cut 5 bases from V and 6 bases from J, with 20 bases between. The CDR3 loop is CASSRKGQSKGEQYF. The CDR3 region has the DNA TGTGCCAGCAGCCGGAAGGGGCAGAGCAAGGGCGAGCAGTACTTC.

This chain joins TRBV7-9 and TRBJ2-1; D may be TRBD2 (5 bases). This CDR3 has 14 residues. The V end lost 5 bases, the J end lost 6 bases, and 14 bases lay between the germline ends. Germline V gives CDR1 SEHNR, CDR2 FQNEAQ (reference sequence). The CDR3 reads CASSPRTGTNEQFF. CDR3 DNA: TGTGCCAGCAGCCCTCGGACTGGAACCAATGAGCAGTTCTTC.

The J gene is TRBJ1-2, the V gene TRBV11-2; possibly TRBD1 for D (5 bases). Germline V gene data show CDR1 as SGHAT and CDR2 as FQNNGV. This CDR3 spans 14 amino acids. Deletions cut 5 bases from V and 1 base from J, with 11 bases between. The CDR3 bases are TGTGCCAGCAGCCAGGGTTCCGATAACTATGGCTACACCTTC. Its protein product is CASSQGSDNYGYTF.

The chain joins TRBV4-2 to TRBJ2-5, with 8 bases lining up with TRBD1. From germline, CDR1 is LGHNA and CDR2 YNFKEQ. The trim removed 2 bases at V and 4 bases at J, leaving 12 bases unmatched. This CDR3 spans 17 amino acids. In nucleotides, the CDR3 is TGTGCCAGCAGCCAACCCTCCGGACAGGGAGGTAGAGAGACCCAGTACTTC. This encodes CASSQPSGQGGRETQYF.

The V and J genes are TRBV5-4 and TRBJ2-2; tentative D call: TRBD2 (6 bases). CDR3 length: 16 amino acids. V was cut by 3 bases and J by 3 bases, with 15 bases left in between. Germline V lookup: CDR1 SGHNT, CDR2 YYREEE (reference sequence). CDR3 in amino acids: CASSWGEIRYTGELFF. The CDR3 coding sequence is TGTGCCAGCAGCTGGGGGGAGATACGTTACACCGGGGAGCTGTTTTTT.

This chain uses TRBV24-1 with TRBJ2-1, with 7 bases lining up with TRBD2. CDR3 length: 16 residues. V was clipped by 3 bases and J by 3 bases; unmatched bases: 7. The V gene's germline CDR1 is KGHDR and CDR2 SFDVKD. The chain's CDR3 is CATSDPSGQNYNEQFF. CDR3 DNA sequence: TGTGCCACCAGTGATCCTAGCGGCCAAAACTACAATGAGCAGTTCTTC.

The gene calls are TRBV7-3 and TRBJ2-1; 9 nucleotides align to TRBD1. The CDR3 has 17 amino acids. Trimming took 5 bases from V and 1 from J; bases not matched to a gene: 9. Looked up from germline, CDR1 is SGHTA and CDR2 is FQGTGA. DNA of the CDR3: TGTGCCAGCAGCAGAGTACAGGGGGCTAAGTCCTACAATGAGCAGTTCTTC. Encoded protein: CASSRVQGAKSYNEQFF. The whole variable domain, remainder taken from reference TRBV7-3 and TRBJ2-1, is GAGVSQTPSNKVTEKGKYVELRCDPISGHTALYWYRQSLGQGPEFLIYFQGTGAADDSGLPNDRFFAVRPEGSVSTLKIQRTERGDSAVYLCASSRVQGAKSYNEQFFGPGTRLTVL.

The rearrangement uses TRBV30 and TRBJ1-1, with TRBD1 as a possible D gene (6 bases). Germline V gives CDR1 GTSNPN, CDR2 SVGIG (reference sequence). The CDR3 runs 12 residues. V was clipped by 3 bases and J by 5 bases, with 10 bases between them. The CDR3 here is CAWSSGDTEAFF. The DNA of the CDR3 is TGTGCCTGGAGCTCAGGGGATACTGAAGCTTTCTTT.

About this clone itself: Other DNA sequences from this sample encode an identical CDR3 as well. J is TRBJ2-1 and V is TRBV19, with TRBD1 as a possible D gene (6 bases). Trimming removed 5 bases from V and 0 bases from J, with 11 bases in between. The CDR3 is 15 amino acids. Germline CDR1 is LNHDA and CDR2 is SQIVND (reference sequence). The CDR3 coding sequence is TGTGCCAGTAGTCCTGACAGGAGCTCCTACAATGAGCAGTTCTTC. Its translation is CASSPDRSSYNEQFF.

The chain couples TRBV4-3 to TRBJ1-4; D may be TRBD1 (5 bases). Trimming removed 4 bases from V and 4 bases from J, with 16 bases in between. Germline V lookup: CDR1 LGHNA, CDR2 YSLEER. This CDR3 contains 16 residues. This CDR3 reads CASSRLQGGGNEKLFF. The CDR3 DNA reads TGCGCCAGCAGCCGCCTTCAGGGCGGGGGTAATGAAAAACTGTTTTTT.

The chain carries TRBV27 and TRBJ1-2, with D maybe TRBD1 (5 bases). The CDR3 is 12 amino acids. Per the germline V gene, CDR1 is MNHEY and CDR2 is SMNVEV (reference sequence). Trimming stripped 6 bases from V and 6 bases from J, with 11 bases between. The CDR3 coding sequence is TGTGCCAGCAGCGGCAGGGAGGATGGCTACACCTTC. It codes for CASSGREDGYTF.

J is TRBJ1-3 and V is TRBV29-1; maybe TRBD1 (5 bases). Germline V gene lookup returns CDR1 SQVTM and CDR2 ANQGSEA. There are 14 residues in the CDR3. With 4 bases removed from V and 4 bases from J, the gap between germline ends came to 14 bases. The CDR3 sequence: CSVVEGSVGNTIYF. The CDR3 DNA reads as TGCAGCGTTGTGGAGGGGTCGGTGGGAAACACCATATATTTT.

The rearrangement uses TRBV29-1 and TRBJ1-2; D is unresolved. Germline lookup yields CDR1 SQVTM and CDR2 ANQGSEA. CDR3 length: 11 residues. V lost 7 bases and J lost 11, with 17 bases in between. The CDR3 DNA reads as TGCAGCGCCCACGCCCAGGCTTCGTACACCTTC. Its protein product is CSAHAQASYTF.

V and J are TRBV7-8 and TRBJ2-3; D uncertain. Trimming took off 1 base at V and 5 bases at J, with 13 bases between the two ends. CDR3 size: 15 residues. Germline V gene sequence: CDR1 SGHVS, CDR2 FQNEAQ. The CDR3 sequence: CASSLDQAQLDTQYF. The CDR3 DNA reads TGTGCCAGCAGCTTAGATCAGGCGCAATTAGATACGCAGTATTTT.

The chain couples TRBV18 to TRBJ2-2; 8 nucleotides agree with TRBD2. Germline trimming cut 4 bases from V and 4 bases from J; bases unmatched to any gene: 11. Germline CDR1 KGHSH, CDR2 LQKENI. The CDR3 totals 17 residues. The CDR3: CASSQTPAGAGTGELFF. The CDR3 DNA follows: TGTGCCAGCTCACAGACACCAGCGGGAGCGGGCACCGGGGAGCTGTTTTTT.